The next 30 T cell receptor beta chains were all read from a single sample in a study of Graves' ophthalmopathy and Graves' hyperthyroidism. Amplification targeted the TCR beta CDR3 regions, with RNA transcripts as the source material. RT-PCR in the first round used HTBI primers; a second-round multiplex PCR followed. Using its own MiXCR run on the multiplex PCR reads, TCRdb lists one record per CDR3 protein. The top ten hold around 45% of the sample, which has roughly 230,000 distinct CDR3 sequences, roughly 21% seen once. Source material: peripheral blood. The receptors were sampled from a woman aged 45-60 years with Graves' ophthalmopathy.

The sample holds many counts of this clonotype. This sequence joins TRBV11-2 and TRBJ2-2, with 10 positions matching TRBD1. The CDR3 is made up of 16 amino acids. Trimming removed 5 bases from V and 7 bases from J; junction bases left unmatched: 10. CDR1 and CDR2 (germline): SGHAT, FQNNGV. CDR3 amino acids: CASSPGGQGPVGELFF. As DNA, the CDR3 is TGTGCCAGCAGCCCCGGGGGACAGGGGCCGGTCGGGGAGCTGTTTTTT.

Ten or more counts support this clonotype. The rearrangement joins TRBV29-1 to TRBJ2-5, with 10 bases matching TRBD1. After removal of 3 bases from V and 7 bases from J, the junction contained 14 bases not matched to a gene. The CDR3 consists of 16 residues. Germline CDR1 reads SQVTM; CDR2 reads ANQGSEA. In DNA, the CDR3 is TGCAGCGTTGAGATCCCGTCGCCGGGACAGGGGTTGACCCAGTACTTC. Encoded protein: CSVEIPSPGQGLTQYF.

This clonotype was counted at least ten times. This chain links TRBV2 with TRBJ1-6, with D possibly being TRBD1 (6 bases). V was trimmed by 4 bases and J by 5 bases, leaving 9 bases between them. Germline lookup yields CDR1 SNHLY and CDR2 FYNNEI. CDR3 length: 14 residues. The CDR3 loop reads CASSATGNNSPLHF. The CDR3 DNA is TGTGCCAGCAGTGCGACAGGCAATAATTCACCCCTCCACTTT.

This clonotype was picked up many times. The V gene is TRBV25-1, the J gene TRBJ1-2; TRBD1 might be the D (5 bases). The ends were cut back, 6 bases at V and 2 bases at J, with 16 bases in the middle. Germline V gene sequence: CDR1 MGHDK, CDR2 SYGVNS. The CDR3 sequence is 15 residues long. The CDR3 spells CASRGLDYSNYGYTF. The CDR3 DNA reads as TGTGCCAGCAGGGGACTTGACTATTCAAACTATGGCTACACCTTC.

This clonotype was seen repeatedly, ten times or more. This rearrangement joins TRBV20-1 to TRBJ2-5; D is unresolved. The CDR3 totals 11 residues. Germline-derived CDR1 and CDR2 are DFQATT and SNEGSKA (reference sequence). Between the trimmed V and J ends, which lost 3 bases and 5 bases, there was a span of 7 bases. This CDR3 reads CSARILETQYF. The CDR3 DNA sequence: TGCAGTGCTAGGATTTTGGAGACCCAGTACTTC.

The rearrangement links TRBV6-1 to TRBJ2-7; D may be TRBD2 (5 bases). Germline V gene sequence: CDR1 MNHNS, CDR2 SASEGT. This CDR3 has 14 amino acids. Trimming shortened V by 10 bases and J by 4 bases, and 20 bases separated the two germline ends. The CDR3 DNA sequence: TGTGCCACCCTCAAGGCACAAGGGAGATACGAGCAGTACTTC. Residues: CATLKAQGRYEQYF.

This clonotype was recorded at least ten times. The chain recombines TRBV6-1 with TRBJ2-5; TRBD2 matches 10 bases. CDR1 is MNHNS, CDR2 SASEGT, per germline. This CDR3 has 16 residues. V lost 4 bases to trimming and J lost 0 bases; unmatched junction nucleotides: 5. CDR3 region: CASSASSGSYQETQYF. CDR3 bases: TGTGCCAGCAGTGCCTCTAGCGGGAGCTACCAAGAGACCCAGTACTTC.

This clonotype was detected many times. This rearrangement joins TRBV6-1 to TRBJ2-2; the D gene is possibly TRBD1 (6 bases). The ends were cut back, 4 bases at V and 4 bases at J, with 7 bases in the middle. The germline V gene encodes CDR1 MNHNS and CDR2 SASEGT. This CDR3 has 13 amino acids. Written as DNA, the CDR3 is TGTGCCAGCAGTGGGGGGCGCACCGGGGAGCTGTTTTTT. This gives the protein CASSGGRTGELFF.

This chain uses TRBV12-3 or TRBV12-4 with TRBJ2-7, with 7 bases that match TRBD1. The CDR3 runs 16 residues. V was pared by 6 bases and J by 9 bases, with 20 bases of the junction left unmatched. In DNA form, the CDR3 reads TGTGCCAGCAGCCGAAAGGACAGGCTTCGAATAAGTGGGCAGTACTTC. It codes for CASSRKDRLRISGQYF.

The rearrangement joins TRBV6-5 to TRBJ1-2; D is unclear. The germline V gene encodes CDR1 MNHEY and CDR2 SVGAGI. This CDR3 comprises 15 residues. The V end lost 4 bases, the J end lost 0 bases, and 12 bases lay between the germline ends. The CDR3 region has the DNA TGTGCCAGCAGTTGGGAGGGAGGAACTAACTATGGCTACACCTTC. It is translated as CASSWEGGTNYGYTF.

The rearrangement links TRBV5-1 to TRBJ2-7; 11 nucleotides line up with TRBD2. CDR3 size: 18 residues. Germline trimming cut 4 bases from V and 2 bases from J; bases unmatched to any gene: 14. The germline V gene has CDR1 SGHRS and CDR2 YFSETQ. In DNA, the CDR3 is TGCGCCAGCAGCCTACAGACTAGCGGGACGACCGCGGCCTACGAGCAGTACTTC. It codes for CASSLQTSGTTAAYEQYF.

This clonotype appeared a single time. The chain combines TRBV27 with TRBJ1-1, with D possibly TRBD1 on 6 matching bases. The V and J ends lost 2 bases and 5 bases respectively, with 24 bases between them. Germline lookup yields CDR1 MNHEY and CDR2 SMNVEV (reference sequence). The CDR3 is 18 amino acids. The CDR3 DNA reads TGTGCCAGCAGTTTACGGGCGTTCAGGGGAAGCTTGGGGACTGAAGCTTTCTTT. Protein sequence: CASSLRAFRGSLGTEAFF.

This clonotype showed up many times. The chain recombines TRBV19 with TRBJ2-7; 12 bases align to TRBD1. The CDR3 has 15 residues. Germline CDR1 and CDR2: LNHDA and SQIVND (reference sequence). Trimming at V came to 5 bases and at J to 6 bases, leaving 8 bases not matched to a gene. CDR3 amino acids: CASSVPGQGAVEQYF. The CDR3 region has the DNA TGTGCCAGTAGTGTGCCGGGACAGGGGGCGGTCGAGCAGTACTTC.

There are many counts of this clonotype. The chain combines TRBV10-3 with TRBJ2-7, with D possibly being TRBD2 (6 bases). V gave up 2 bases and J gave up 0 bases, with 8 bases separating them. CDR1 is ENHRY, CDR2 SYGVKD, per germline. This CDR3 region has 14 residues. The chain's CDR3 is CAISEGGNSYEQYF. In nucleotides, the CDR3 is TGTGCCATCAGTGAGGGGGGGAACTCCTACGAGCAGTACTTC.

V usage is TRBV11-1 and J usage is TRBJ2-2, with D possibly being TRBD1 (5 bases). V was clipped by 8 bases and J by 4 bases, with 23 bases between them. The CDR3 contains 17 residues. Looked up from germline, CDR1 is SGHAT and CDR2 is FQDESV (reference sequence). CDR3 nucleotide sequence: TGTGCCAGCTCCTCTTCGAGGTCAGGGCTGAGCACCGGGGAGCTGTTTTTT. This codes for CASSSSRSGLSTGELFF.

This chain connects TRBV30 to TRBJ1-1, with TRBD1 matching 8 bases. J gave up 4 bases and V 4 bases, and 2 bases lay outside the gene matches. This CDR3 contains 12 residues. The germline V gene has CDR1 GTSNPN and CDR2 SVGIG (reference sequence). The CDR3 DNA sequence: TGTGCCTGGACGGGGACAGGCACTGAAGCTTTCTTT. This gives the protein CAWTGTGTEAFF. The entire variable domain, with the rest obtained from reference TRBV30 and TRBJ1-1, is as follows: SQTIHQWPATLVQPVGSPLSLECTVEGTSNPNLYWYRQAAGRGLQLLFYSVGIGQISSEVPQNLSASRPQDRQFILSSKKLLLSDSGFYLCAWTGTGTEAFFGQGTRLTVV.

The chain combines TRBV12-3 or TRBV12-4 with TRBJ1-1; maybe TRBD1 (5 bases). CDR3 size: 16 residues. The V end lost 3 bases, the J end lost 11 bases, and 25 bases lay between the germline ends. The CDR3 DNA sequence: TGTGCCAGCAGTTTTCGAGCCGGCTCTGACGCCCAGGGTGCTTTCTTT. Encoded protein: CASSFRAGSDAQGAFF.

This clonotype was counted between two and nine times. The CDR3: CASSLRAYEQYF. CDR3 nucleotides: TGTGCCAGCAGTTTACGTGCCTACGAGCAGTACTTC. This chain uses TRBV12-3 or TRBV12-4 with TRBJ2-7; D ambiguous. The CDR3 covers 12 residues. The V and J ends lost 2 bases and 2 bases respectively, with 4 bases between them.

This chain connects TRBV2 to TRBJ2-7; D gene uncertain. V shed 7 bases and J shed 2 bases, with 12 bases lying between them. The CDR3 is made up of 13 amino acids. Germline CDR1 SNHLY, CDR2 FYNNEI. The CDR3 reads CASTGPIPYEQYF. The CDR3 bases are TGTGCCAGCACCGGCCCGATCCCCTACGAGCAGTACTTC. The full variable domain, with the rest looked up from reference TRBV2 and TRBJ2-7, is EPEVTQTPSHQVTQMGQEVILRCVPISNHLYFYWYRQILGQKVEFLVSFYNNEISEKSEIFDDQFSVERPDGSNFTLKIRSTKLEDSAMYFCASTGPIPYEQYFGPGTRLTVT.

The table lists this clonotype with many counts. This rearrangement joins TRBV11-2 to TRBJ1-1; D gene uncertain. CDR1 is SGHAT and CDR2 is FQNNGV in the germline V gene. With 5 bases removed from V and 10 bases from J, the gap between germline ends came to 14 bases. This CDR3 region has 12 residues. The CDR3 DNA is TGTGCCAGCAGCCACACGCGAGGCGCAGCTTTCTTT. Translation gives CASSHTRGAAFF.

Remarks on this clonotype: A single base separates this from a much larger clone, so it may be a read error. The CDR3 does not close with the conserved phenylalanine or tryptophan, likely indicating a read error. V is TRBV12-3 or TRBV12-4 and J is TRBJ1-3; 9 bases match TRBD1. The V gene end was trimmed by 6 bases and the J gene end by 1 base; junction bases not matched to a gene: 4. The CDR3 covers 15 residues. CDR3: CASSGTGSSGNTIYL. In nucleotides, the CDR3 is TGTGCCAGCAGCGGGACAGGGTCGTCTGGAAACACCATATATCTT.

This clonotype was seen repeatedly, ten times or more. The chain carries TRBV20-1 and TRBJ1-3, with D hard to call. The CDR3 runs 12 residues. Germline CDR1 and CDR2: DFQATT and SNEGSKA (reference sequence). V was clipped by 6 bases and J by 4 bases, with 10 bases between them. CDR3 region: CSATRRGNTIYF. For the CDR3, the DNA is TGCAGTGCCACCCGCAGAGGAAACACCATATATTTT.

This clonotype was observed a handful of times. The chain is built from TRBV24-1 and TRBJ2-2, with D possibly matching TRBD1 (6 bases). CDR3 length: 16 residues. Trimming shortened V by 6 bases and J by 3 bases, and 16 bases separated the two germline ends. In germline, CDR1 is KGHDR, CDR2 SFDVKD. The CDR3: CATSPLRTADTGELFF. In DNA, the CDR3 is TGTGCCACCAGTCCTCTAAGGACAGCAGACACCGGGGAGCTGTTTTTT.

This clonotype was seen at least ten times. V and J are TRBV7-3 and TRBJ2-2; TRBD2 might be the D (6 bases). The V gene's germline CDR1 is SGHTA and CDR2 FQGTGA. CDR3 size: 16 residues. V was cut by 1 base and J by 5 bases, with 14 bases left in between. CDR3 DNA sequence: TGTGCCAGCAGCTTAAGTGGAGGGGCGCAAACCGGGGAGCTGTTTTTT. Encoded protein: CASSLSGGAQTGELFF.

This clonotype was seen repeatedly, ten times or more. The chain recombines TRBV30 with TRBJ2-2; D may correspond to TRBD1 or TRBD2 (5 bases each). The CDR3 has 16 amino acids. Germline lookup yields CDR1 GTSNPN and CDR2 SVGIG (reference sequence). With 1 base removed from V and 2 bases from J, the gap between germline ends came to 14 bases. This CDR3 is CAWSAPRRDNTGELFF. The CDR3 DNA sequence: TGTGCCTGGAGTGCACCTCGCCGGGACAACACCGGGGAGCTGTTTTTT.

This clonotype was counted many times. V and J are TRBV6-2 or TRBV6-3 and TRBJ1-5; tentatively, D is TRBD1 (6 bases). The CDR3 covers 13 residues. Germline V lookup: CDR1 MNHEY, CDR2 SVGEGT. V was clipped by 2 bases and J by 4 bases, with 6 bases between them. The CDR3 DNA reads TGTGCCAGCAGTTACAGGGGGAATCAGCCCCAGCATTTT. Its translation: CASSYRGNQPQHF.

This clonotype has at least ten counts. The chain carries TRBV28 and TRBJ2-7, with 7 bases aligning to TRBD1. Germline CDR1 MDHEN, CDR2 SYDVKM. CDR3 length: 13 residues. After removal of 5 bases from V and 4 bases from J, the junction contained 5 bases not matched to a gene. CDR3 DNA sequence: TGTGCCAGCAGTGGGGGACAGCGTTACGAGCAGTACTTC. This encodes CASSGGQRYEQYF.

The chain is built from TRBV7-3 and TRBJ1-2, with D possibly matching TRBD1 (5 bases). This CDR3 has 13 residues. The V and J ends lost 5 bases and 7 bases respectively, with 14 bases between them. The germline V gene encodes CDR1 SGHTA and CDR2 FQGTGA. CDR3: CASSLHSGGGYTF. CDR3 in DNA: TGTGCCAGCAGCCTACATTCGGGGGGTGGCTACACCTTC.

The table lists this clonotype with many counts. This sequence joins TRBV6-1 and TRBJ2-7; a weak D match, TRBD2 (6 bases). Deletions cut 3 bases from V and 9 bases from J, with 12 bases between. CDR1 is MNHNS and CDR2 is SASEGT in the germline V gene. CDR3 length: 12 residues. The CDR3 protein is CASSEVAVWQYF. CDR3 nucleotide sequence: TGTGCCAGCAGTGAGGTAGCGGTATGGCAGTACTTC.

This clonotype has a count of ten or more. The V and J genes are TRBV20-1 and TRBJ2-7, with 12 bases aligning to TRBD2. CDR3 size: 15 residues. The V and J ends lost 2 bases and 4 bases, in that order; junction bases with no gene match: 6. Germline V gene lookup returns CDR1 DFQATT and CDR2 SNEGSKA (reference sequence). In nucleotides, the CDR3 is TGCAGTGCTAGACCCAGACTAGCGGGAGAGTACGAGCAGTACTTC. Protein product: CSARPRLAGEYEQYF.